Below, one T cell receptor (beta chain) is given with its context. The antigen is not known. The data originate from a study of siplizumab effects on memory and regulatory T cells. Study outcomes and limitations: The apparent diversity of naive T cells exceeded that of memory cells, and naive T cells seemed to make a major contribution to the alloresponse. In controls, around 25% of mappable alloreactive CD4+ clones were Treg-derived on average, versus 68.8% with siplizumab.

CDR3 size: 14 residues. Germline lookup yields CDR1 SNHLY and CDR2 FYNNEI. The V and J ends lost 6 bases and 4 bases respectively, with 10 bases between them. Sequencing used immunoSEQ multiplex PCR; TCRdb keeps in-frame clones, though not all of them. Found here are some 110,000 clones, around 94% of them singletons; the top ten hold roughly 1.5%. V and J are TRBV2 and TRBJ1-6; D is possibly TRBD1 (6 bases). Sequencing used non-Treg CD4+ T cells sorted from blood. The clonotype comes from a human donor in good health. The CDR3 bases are TGTGCCAGCAGACCAGGGGATTATAATTCACCCCTCCACTTT. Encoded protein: CASRPGDYNSPLHF.